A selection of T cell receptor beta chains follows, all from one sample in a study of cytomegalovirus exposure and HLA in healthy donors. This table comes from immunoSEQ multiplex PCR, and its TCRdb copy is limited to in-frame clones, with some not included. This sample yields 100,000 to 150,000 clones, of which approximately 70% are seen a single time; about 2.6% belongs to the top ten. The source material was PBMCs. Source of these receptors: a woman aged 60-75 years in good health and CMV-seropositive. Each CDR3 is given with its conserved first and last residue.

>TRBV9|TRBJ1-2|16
CASSGLTLGTGYGYTF
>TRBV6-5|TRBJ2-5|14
CASSWAGRGETQYF
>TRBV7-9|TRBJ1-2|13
CASTIEQGSGYTF
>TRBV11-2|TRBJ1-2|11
CATLGGDGYTF
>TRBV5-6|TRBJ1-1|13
CASSREAFGEAFF
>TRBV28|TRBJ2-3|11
CASSPGETQYF
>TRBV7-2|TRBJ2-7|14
CASSLMGNSYEQYF
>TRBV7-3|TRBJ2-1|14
CASSPGGAYNEQFF
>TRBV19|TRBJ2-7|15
CASSPGTSGVGEQYF
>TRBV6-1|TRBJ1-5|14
CASSIQGGNQPQHF